Listed below are T cell receptor beta chains from one sample, sequenced in a study of neurological immune-mediated disorders. Using its own MiXCR run on the 5' RACE reads, TCRdb lists one record per CDR3 protein. The repertoire has tens of thousands of distinct CDR3 sequences, 10% to 13% of them found once; the top ten carry 9.6%. The sequencing sample was made of PBMCs. Receptor source: a man aged 25-40 years in good health. CDR3s include the opening cysteine and the closing phenylalanine or tryptophan. Each record gives: J gene, D gene, V gene, clone size, CDR3 protein, CDR3 DNA. D genes are given only for firm matches. Where a row states a size, it is once, few, many or the class of an expanded clone; other rows omit it.

TRBJ2-7,TRBD2,TRBV27,many,CASSSLAGEGYEQYF,TGTGCCAGCAGTTCCTTAGCGGGAGAAGGGTACGAGCAGTACTTC
TRBJ2-3,TRBD2,TRBV18,few,CASSPPGGLTDTQYF,TGTGCCAGCTCACCACCCGGGGGGTTGACAGATACGCAGTATTTT
TRBJ1-1,-,TRBV12-3/TRBV12-4,many,CASSHLGHPKINTEAFF,TGTGCCAGCAGCCACCTTGGACACCCAAAGATAAACACTGAAGCTTTCTTT
TRBJ2-5,TRBD1,TRBV29-1,many,CSVEPGQREQETQYF,TGCAGCGTGGAACCGGGACAGAGAGAACAAGAGACCCAGTACTTC
TRBJ2-6,TRBD1,TRBV28,many,CASSETGISGANVLTF,TGTGCCAGCAGTGAGACAGGGATCTCTGGGGCCAACGTCCTGACTTTC
TRBJ2-3,TRBD2,TRBV12-3/TRBV12-4,many,CASTPGGLASTDTQYF,TGTGCCAGCACCCCGGGGGGGCTAGCGAGCACAGATACGCAGTATTTT
TRBJ2-7,TRBD2,TRBV18,-,CASTRSLAGVEQYF,TGTGCCAGCACTCGCTCGCTAGCGGGGGTCGAGCAGTACTTC
TRBJ2-3,TRBD2,TRBV2,many,CASSGTSGRTDTQYF,TGTGCCAGCAGCGGGACTAGCGGGAGAACAGATACGCAGTATTTT
TRBJ2-7,TRBD2,TRBV5-1,many,CASSWEGKRGEQYF,TGCGCCAGCAGCTGGGAGGGGAAACGTGGGGAGCAGTACTTC
TRBJ2-1,TRBD2,TRBV12-3/TRBV12-4,many,CASRKDAGEEQFF,TGTGCCAGCAGGAAAGACGCGGGAGAGGAGCAGTTCTTC
TRBJ1-6,-,TRBV28,many,CASSPPELGSPLHF,TGTGCCAGCAGTCCACCTGAATTAGGATCACCCCTCCACTTT
TRBJ2-3,-,TRBV18,many,CASSVRTDTQYF,TGTGCCAGCTCGGTGAGGACAGATACGCAGTATTTT
TRBJ2-7,-,TRBV7-6,-,CASSLAPSTTVGYEQYF,TGTGCCAGCAGCTTAGCTCCTTCTACGACAGTGGGCTACGAGCAGTACTTC
TRBJ2-7,-,TRBV12-3/TRBV12-4,many,CASSLGGGPEGQYF,TGTGCCAGCAGTTTAGGAGGGGGGCCGGAGGGGCAGTACTTC
TRBJ2-7,TRBD2,TRBV4-2,many,CASSQGEGLSYEQYF,TGTGCCAGCAGCCAAGGGGAGGGCCTCTCTTACGAGCAGTACTTC
TRBJ2-2,TRBD1,TRBV24-1,many,CATRQGNTGELFF,TGTGCCACTCGACAGGGGAACACCGGGGAGCTGTTTTTT
TRBJ2-7,TRBD2,TRBV28,-,CASNTLAGGPYEQYF,TGTGCCAGCAACACACTAGCGGGAGGGCCTTACGAGCAGTACTTC
TRBJ2-1,-,TRBV10-3,many,CAISGTAANEQFF,TGTGCCATCAGTGGGACAGCAGCAAATGAGCAGTTCTTC
TRBJ2-1,-,TRBV20-1,-,CSARGPYNEQFF,TGCAGTGCTCGTGGTCCCTACAATGAGCAGTTCTTC
TRBJ2-6,TRBD1,TRBV12-3/TRBV12-4,many,CASSTRTGRSGANVLTF,TGTGCCAGCAGTACAAGGACAGGACGCTCTGGGGCCAACGTCCTGACTTTC
TRBJ2-1,TRBD1,TRBV5-1,many,CASSGGQGLNEQFF,TGCGCCAGCAGCGGTGGACAGGGGTTGAATGAGCAGTTCTTC
TRBJ1-5,-,TRBV29-1,many,CSVAGPVGSNQPQHF,TGCAGCGTGGCAGGTCCGGTAGGGAGCAATCAGCCCCAGCATTTT
TRBJ1-2,-,TRBV20-1,many,CSARGGTGYTF,TGCAGTGCTAGGGGGGGGACAGGCTACACCTTC
TRBJ2-2,-,TRBV28,many,CASSLGRVTGELFF,TGTGCCAGCAGTCTAGGACGAGTCACCGGGGAGCTGTTTTTT
TRBJ2-2,TRBD1,TRBV20-1,many,CSVPRQGPNTGELFF,TGCAGTGTTCCCAGACAGGGCCCGAACACCGGGGAGCTGTTTTTT
TRBJ1-1,TRBD1,TRBV6-2/TRBV6-3,many,CASRGQGERTEAFF,TGTGCCAGCAGAGGACAGGGGGAGAGGACTGAAGCTTTCTTT
TRBJ2-7,-,TRBV7-2,few,CASSRTQGSYEQYF,TGTGCCAGCAGCCGAACTCAGGGTTCCTACGAGCAGTACTTC
TRBJ2-1,TRBD2,TRBV6-1,many,CASSEEAGDYNEQFF,TGTGCCAGCAGTGAAGAAGCGGGAGACTACAATGAGCAGTTCTTC
TRBJ2-2,-,TRBV12-3/TRBV12-4,many,CASTGGNTGELFF,TGTGCCAGCACCGGTGGGAACACCGGGGAGCTGTTTTTT
TRBJ1-1,TRBD1,TRBV5-1,many,CASSLGQGAAEAFF,TGCGCCAGCAGCTTGGGACAGGGGGCCGCTGAAGCTTTCTTT
TRBJ2-2,TRBD1,TRBV10-3,many,CAMSGQGLNTGELFF,TGTGCCATGTCGGGACAGGGTCTTAACACCGGGGAGCTGTTTTTT